The 5 T cell receptor beta chains reported below all come from one sample, sequenced in a study of shared clonotypes between healthy human individuals. The assay was immunoSEQ multiplex PCR, and TCRdb's table has in-frame clones only and misses some. The data contain approximately 2.4 million clones, approximately 96% of them singletons. The sequenced sample consisted of naive CD4+ T cells sorted from blood. This sample's subset: CD45RA+ positively selected. These receptors were obtained from a young man in good health.

J is TRBJ1-1 and V is TRBV2; a weak D match, TRBD1 (5 bases). V lost 8 bases to trimming and J lost 2 bases, with 12 bases between them. The CDR3 consists of 13 residues. Germline values: CDR1 SNHLY, CDR2 FYNNEI. The CDR3 reads CASAPGSNTEAFF. CDR3 nucleotides: TGTGCCAGCGCACCAGGGTCAAACACTGAAGCTTTCTTT.

The rearrangement joins TRBV19 to TRBJ2-7, with TRBD1 matching over 12 bases. Germline V gives CDR1 LNHDA, CDR2 SQIVND (reference sequence). CDR3 size: 15 residues. Germline trimming cut 6 bases from V and 3 bases from J; bases unmatched to any gene: 6. The CDR3: CASRTGTGGFYEQYF. CDR3 nucleotides: TGTGCCAGTAGGACCGGGACAGGGGGCTTCTACGAGCAGTACTTC.

As regards this clone: Other nucleotide sequences in the sample specify the same CDR3. CDR3 in amino acids: CASSFTGTGPYEQYF. Here the CDR3 DNA reads TGCGCCAGCAGCTTTACCGGGACAGGACCCTACGAGCAGTACTTC. The chain is built from TRBV5-1 and TRBJ2-7, with 8 bases matching TRBD1. Germline trimming cut 2 bases from V and 2 bases from J; bases unmatched to any gene: 6. Looked up from germline, CDR1 is SGHRS and CDR2 is YFSETQ. The CDR3 length is 15 residues.

The V and J genes are TRBV9 and TRBJ2-1, with 7 bases lining up with TRBD1. The CDR3 is 16 amino acids. Germline lookup yields CDR1 SGDLS and CDR2 YYNGEE. V lost 4 bases and J lost 7; bases outside the gene matches: 14. CDR3 residues: CASSPRGDRVGNEQFF. CDR3 sequence (DNA): TGTGCCAGCAGCCCCAGAGGAGACAGGGTGGGAAATGAGCAGTTCTTC.

The chain recombines TRBV15 with TRBJ1-1; a weak D match, TRBD1 (5 bases). CDR3 length: 14 amino acids. Germline V gene sequence: CDR1 LNHNV, CDR2 YYDKDF (reference sequence). V was cut by 2 bases and J by 4 bases, with 11 bases left in between. CDR3 loop: CATSRHGQLTEAFF. CDR3 nucleotide sequence: TGTGCCACCAGCAGACACGGACAACTCACTGAAGCTTTCTTT.